This is a list of T cell receptor beta chains from one sample in a study of patients with pleural tuberculosis. One entry per CDR3 protein, called by TCRdb with MiXCR from the reads. The sample includes around 49,000 distinct CDR3 sequences, 7.3% of them seen just once. These receptors all stem from a human donor with pleural tuberculosis. Both conserved end residues are part of each CDR3. D genes are given only for firm matches. A clone size is listed for some rows: how often the clone was seen (once, few, many), or a class if it is expanded.

NA	TRBV2	TRBJ2-2	many	15	CASRTRGLGSGELFF	TGTGCCAGCAGAACTCGGGGACTCGGGAGCGGGGAGCTGTTTTTT
NA	TRBV12-5	TRBJ2-5	few	16	CASGASEWGGRETQYF	TGTGCTAGTGGTGCTTCCGAATGGGGCGGTCGGGAGACCCAGTACTTC
TRBD1	TRBV29-1	TRBJ2-1	few	14	CSGIRDRGYNEQFF	TGCAGCGGAATCCGGGACAGGGGTTACAATGAGCAGTTCTTC
TRBD1	TRBV18	TRBJ2-3	many	13	CASSVTGADTQYF	TGTGCCAGCTCAGTCACAGGGGCAGATACGCAGTATTTT
NA	TRBV29-1	TRBJ2-5	few	14	CSVEDRRAQETQYF	TGCAGCGTTGAAGATCGACGAGCCCAAGAGACCCAGTACTTC
NA	TRBV19	TRBJ2-1	many	15	CASNPRGGSYNEQFF	TGTGCCAGTAACCCAAGGGGAGGCAGCTACAATGAGCAGTTCTTC
TRBD2	TRBV11-2	TRBJ2-1	medium-sized	15	CASSRAGTSGNEQFF	TGTGCCAGCAGCCGGGCCGGGACTAGCGGCAATGAGCAGTTCTTC
NA	TRBV6-2/TRBV6-3	TRBJ2-1	many	14	CASSYSRTYNEQFF	TGTGCCAGCAGTTACTCGAGGACCTACAATGAGCAGTTCTTC
TRBD1	TRBV12-3/TRBV12-4	TRBJ1-1	few	16	CASSPVPGTGDTEAFF	TGTGCCAGCAGTCCCGTCCCCGGGACAGGGGACACTGAAGCTTTCTTT
NA	TRBV6-1	TRBJ2-3	many	12	CASGPRGVTQYF	TGTGCCAGCGGCCCCCGGGGTGTTACGCAGTATTTT
NA	TRBV12-3/TRBV12-4	TRBJ1-3	many	15	CASTPPVRSGNTIYF	TGTGCCAGCACCCCCCCGGTCCGCTCTGGAAACACCATATATTTT
TRBD2	TRBV29-1	TRBJ2-5	NA	13	CSAGDYPIETQYF	TGCAGCGCTGGGGACTACCCTATAGAGACCCAGTACTTC
TRBD1	TRBV5-1	TRBJ2-7	NA	15	CASSTTDRGFYEQYF	TGCGCCAGCAGTACCACGGACAGGGGTTTCTACGAGCAGTACTTC
NA	TRBV5-1	TRBJ2-2	NA	15	CASSTQTGNTGELFF	TGCGCCAGCAGCACTCAGACGGGGAACACCGGGGAGCTGTTTTTT
NA	TRBV10-1	TRBJ2-5	many	17	CASSESNAGPDQETQYF	TGCGCCAGCAGTGAGTCGAATGCAGGACCAGACCAAGAGACCCAGTACTTC
TRBD1	TRBV10-3	TRBJ2-1	many	14	CAISRDSSYNEQFF	TGTGCCATCAGCCGGGACAGCTCCTACAATGAGCAGTTCTTC
TRBD1	TRBV3-1	TRBJ2-2	few	15	CASSQRGPYTGELFF	TGTGCCAGCAGCCAAAGGGGGCCCTACACCGGGGAGCTGTTTTTT
TRBD1	TRBV2	TRBJ1-1	NA	14	CASSERDRYTEAFF	TGTGCCAGCAGTGAAAGGGACAGATACACTGAAGCTTTCTTT
NA	TRBV29-1	TRBJ2-3	many	16	CSVEALAGGDTDTQYF	TGCAGCGTTGAAGCGCTAGCCGGAGGAGACACAGATACGCAGTATTTT
NA	TRBV6-1	TRBJ1-1	many	13	CASSEGQNTEAFF	TGTGCCAGCAGTGAAGGACAGAACACTGAAGCTTTCTTT
NA	TRBV29-1	TRBJ2-1	few	12	CSVEAPGDKQFF	TGCAGCGTTGAAGCCCCGGGGGACAAGCAGTTCTTC
TRBD2	TRBV12-3/TRBV12-4	TRBJ2-1	many	16	CASSSGLAGGYNEQFF	TGTGCCAGCAGTTCCGGACTAGCGGGAGGGTACAATGAGCAGTTCTTC
NA	TRBV20-1	TRBJ1-4	many	12	CSATRGGEKLFF	TGCAGTGCTACAAGGGGGGGTGAAAAACTGTTTTTT
NA	TRBV29-1	TRBJ1-2	NA	12	CSAELQDYGYTF	TGCAGCGCCGAATTGCAGGACTATGGCTACACCTTC
NA	TRBV6-1	TRBJ1-5	many	14	CASSEGGGNQPQHF	TGTGCCAGCAGTGAAGGCGGGGGTAATCAGCCCCAGCATTTT
NA	TRBV2	TRBJ2-1	few	12	CASSEGIDEQFF	TGTGCCAGCAGTGAAGGGATAGATGAGCAGTTCTTC
TRBD2	TRBV28	TRBJ2-3	many	15	CASSLLASGTDTQYF	TGTGCCAGCAGCTTACTAGCGTCAGGCACAGATACGCAGTATTTT
NA	TRBV2	TRBJ2-3	many	11	CASIGHDTQYF	TGTGCCAGCATAGGTCACGATACGCAGTATTTT
NA	TRBV27	TRBJ1-2	many	12	CASSLAGDGYTF	TGTGCCAGCAGTTTAGCGGGGGATGGCTACACCTTC
TRBD2	TRBV25-1	TRBJ2-5	many	14	CASSDSSGEETQYF	TGTGCCAGCAGTGATTCTAGCGGGGAAGAGACCCAGTACTTC
NA	TRBV6-2/TRBV6-3	TRBJ2-1	many	14	CASSYRDKYNEQFF	TGTGCCAGCAGTTACCGGGACAAGTACAATGAGCAGTTCTTC
TRBD2	TRBV5-4	TRBJ2-1	few	16	CASSLTSGRAYNEQFF	TGTGCCAGCAGTTTGACTAGCGGGAGGGCCTACAATGAGCAGTTCTTC
NA	TRBV4-1	TRBJ2-1	few	15	CASSQDNGGLNEQFF	TGCGCCAGCAGCCAAGATAATGGGGGGTTGAATGAGCAGTTCTTC
NA	TRBV10-3	TRBJ1-1	many	17	CAISGKGLRALTTEAFF	TGTGCCATCAGTGGCAAAGGTTTGCGGGCGCTGACCACTGAAGCTTTCTTT
NA	TRBV28	TRBJ2-5	many	14	CASSLLLDQETQYF	TGTGCCAGCAGTTTACTGCTAGACCAAGAGACCCAGTACTTC
NA	TRBV20-1	TRBJ2-5	many	11	CSARETSKEYF	TGCAGTGCTAGAGAAACCAGTAAGGAATACTTC
TRBD2	TRBV28	TRBJ2-1	few	16	CASSLSPPGLAVASFF	TGTGCCAGCAGTTTATCCCCTCCGGGACTAGCGGTCGCGAGTTTCTTC
NA	TRBV18	TRBJ1-2	few	14	CASSQEGVGVGYTF	TGTGCCAGCTCACAAGAAGGTGTTGGGGTCGGCTACACCTTC
TRBD2	TRBV14	TRBJ2-5	NA	16	CASSQGWTSGQETQYF	TGTGCCAGCAGCCAAGGATGGACTAGCGGCCAAGAGACCCAGTACTTC
NA	TRBV29-1	TRBJ2-2	few	12	CSVDVNTGELFF	TGCAGCGTTGATGTGAACACCGGGGAGCTGTTTTTT
TRBD1	TRBV29-1	TRBJ1-1	NA	17	CSVEGWDRQPMNTEAFF	TGCAGCGTTGAAGGTTGGGACAGGCAACCGATGAACACTGAAGCTTTCTTT
NA	TRBV29-1	TRBJ1-3	NA	13	CSVDPVQGNTIYF	TGCAGCGTTGACCCCGTGCAAGGAAACACCATATATTTT
TRBD2	TRBV11-1	TRBJ2-1	many	17	CASSFAGGPGSYNEQFF	TGTGCCAGCAGCTTCGCGGGAGGGCCTGGGTCCTACAATGAGCAGTTCTTC
NA	TRBV11-2	TRBJ2-5	many	13	CASSRSSKETQYF	TGTGCCAGCAGCCGGAGTTCAAAAGAGACCCAGTACTTC
NA	TRBV18	TRBJ2-3	few	13	CASSPRQADTQYF	TGTGCCAGCTCACCGAGGCAGGCAGATACGCAGTATTTT
TRBD1	TRBV30	TRBJ1-1	NA	13	CAWMGQTNTEAFF	TGTGCCTGGATGGGACAGACGAACACTGAAGCTTTCTTT
TRBD1	TRBV27	TRBJ2-7	many	14	CASSLRTGGAEQYF	TGTGCCAGCAGTTTAAGGACAGGGGGTGCCGAGCAGTACTTC
NA	TRBV12-3/TRBV12-4	TRBJ2-1	many	16	CASSLADAGSYNEQFF	TGTGCCAGCAGTTTAGCTGATGCAGGTTCCTACAATGAGCAGTTCTTC
NA	TRBV11-1	TRBJ2-3	many	16	CASSFRGLANTDTQYF	TGTGCCAGCAGCTTTCGTGGGCTTGCGAACACAGATACGCAGTATTTT